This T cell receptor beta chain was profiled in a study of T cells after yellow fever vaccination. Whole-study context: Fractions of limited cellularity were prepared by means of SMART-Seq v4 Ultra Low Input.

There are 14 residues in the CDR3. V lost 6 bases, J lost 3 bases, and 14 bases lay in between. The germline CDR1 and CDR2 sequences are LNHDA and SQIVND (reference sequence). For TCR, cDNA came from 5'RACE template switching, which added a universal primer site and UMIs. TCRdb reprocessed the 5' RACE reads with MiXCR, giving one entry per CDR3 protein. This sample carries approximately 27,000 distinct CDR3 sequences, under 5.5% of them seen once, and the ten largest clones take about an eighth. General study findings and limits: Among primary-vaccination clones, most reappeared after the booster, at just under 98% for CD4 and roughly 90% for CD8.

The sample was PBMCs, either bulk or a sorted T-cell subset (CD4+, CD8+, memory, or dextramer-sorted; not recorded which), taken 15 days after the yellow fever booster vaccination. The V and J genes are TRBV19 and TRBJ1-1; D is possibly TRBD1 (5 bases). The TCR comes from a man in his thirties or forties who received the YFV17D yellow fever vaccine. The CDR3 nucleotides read TGTGCCAGTAGGGGTGACAGACCTTACACTGAAGCTTTCTTT. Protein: CASRGDRPYTEAFF.